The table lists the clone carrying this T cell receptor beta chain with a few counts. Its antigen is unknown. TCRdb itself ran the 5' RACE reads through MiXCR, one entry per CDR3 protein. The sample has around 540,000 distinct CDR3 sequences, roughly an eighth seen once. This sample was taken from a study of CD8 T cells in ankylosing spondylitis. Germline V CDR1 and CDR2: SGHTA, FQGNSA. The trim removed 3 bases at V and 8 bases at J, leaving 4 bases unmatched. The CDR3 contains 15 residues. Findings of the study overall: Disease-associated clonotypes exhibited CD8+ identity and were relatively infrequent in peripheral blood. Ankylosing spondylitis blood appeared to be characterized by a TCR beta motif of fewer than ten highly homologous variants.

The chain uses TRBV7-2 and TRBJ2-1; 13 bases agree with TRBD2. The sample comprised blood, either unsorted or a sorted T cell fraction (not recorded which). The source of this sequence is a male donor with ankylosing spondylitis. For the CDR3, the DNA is TGTGCCAGCAGCTTGGGACTAGCGGGAATCCATGAGCAGTTCTTC. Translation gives CASSLGLAGIHEQFF.